This T cell receptor (beta chain) was recorded in a study of CD8 T cells in Susac syndrome. This clonotype was recorded only once. Its antigen is not known. Overall study findings and caveats: It was acknowledged in the study that its TCR sequencing and HLA analysis involved a relatively small number of individuals.

CDR1 LGHNT and CDR2 FRNRAP come from the germline V gene. The CDR3 is made up of 15 amino acids. V was clipped by 6 bases and J by 2 bases; unmatched bases: 6. Random hexamers were used to reverse transcribe the RNA input (0.5 to 1 ug). Multiplex immunoSEQ PCR targeted 54 Vbeta and 13 Jbeta TCR beta segments. One entry per CDR3 protein results from TCRdb running MiXCR on the immunoSEQ multiplex PCR reads. The data contain fewer than 200,000 distinct CDR3 sequences, 91% of them singletons. TCR beta sequencing was performed on blood CD8+ and CD4+ T cells. Bulk CD8+ and CD4+ cells came from magnetic negative isolation; CD8+ TEMRA by FACS.

The chain employs TRBV12-5 and TRBJ2-2; 7 bases agree with TRBD1. Sequencing was carried out using CD4+ T cells from PBMCs. This receptor was identified in a human donor with Susac syndrome. The CDR3 is CASGGTAINTGELFF. In DNA form, the CDR3 reads TGTGCTAGTGGAGGGACAGCAATTAACACCGGGGAGCTGTTTTTT.